This T cell receptor (beta chain) derives from a study of blood T cell repertoires in COVID-19. The germline V gene has CDR1 KGHSH and CDR2 LQKENI. This CDR3 region has 14 residues. V gave up 4 bases and J gave up 8 bases; unmatched junction bases: 5. The data were produced by immunoSEQ multiplex PCR, yet TCRdb's version contains in-frame clones alone and is incomplete. The sample gives under 250,000 clones, about 83% of which show up once; 3.6% is in the top ten. This clone was recorded a few times. The receptor comes from a woman aged 40 to 55 who had been exposed to COVID-19. The sample consisted of PBMCs or T cells enriched from blood (not recorded which). This chain connects TRBV18 to TRBJ1-4, with TRBD1 identical over 9 bases. In DNA form, the CDR3 reads TGTGCCAGCTCACGGGGACAGGGTGAGGAAAAACTGTTTTTT. Its translation is CASSRGQGEEKLFF. Filled out from reference TRBV18 and TRBJ1-4, the complete variable domain reads NAGVMQNPRHLVRRRGQEARLRCSPMKGHSHVYWYRQLPEEGLKFMVYLQKENIIDESGMPKERFSAEFPKEGPSILRIQQVVRGDSAAYFCASSRGQGEEKLFFGSGTQLSVL.